Listed below are T cell receptor beta chains from one sample, sequenced in a study of blood T cell repertoires in COVID-19. The data were produced by immunoSEQ multiplex PCR, yet TCRdb's version contains in-frame clones alone and is incomplete. This sample has around 150,000 clones, with 65% to 90% found just once. Specimen: peripheral blood. The receptor set was obtained from a man aged 55-75 years with acute or convalescent COVID-19. Both conserved end residues are part of each CDR3. The D gene is left open where the match is weak. Size is omitted from some rows. Given values are once, few, many or a class for expanded clones.

TRBD2	.	TRBV11-2	TRBJ2-1	TGTGCCAGCCTCGGACTAGCGGGGGCAGGGGCATACAATGAGCAGTTCTTC	CASLGLAGAGAYNEQFF
.	.	TRBV9	TRBJ1-3	TGTGCCAGCAGGTCAGGATCTGGAAACACCATATATTTT	CASRSGSGNTIYF
TRBD2	few	TRBV2	TRBJ2-7	TGTGCCAGCAGGAGGGTCGGGACAGGGAATGGGACTAGCGGGAGGATCACCTACGAGCAGTACTTC	CASRRVGTGNGTSGRITYEQYF
.	.	TRBV12-3/TRBV12-4	TRBJ1-5	TGTGCCAGCAGTTTTTACGGTCAGCCCCAGCATTTT	CASSFYGQPQHF
TRBD2	.	TRBV18	TRBJ2-1	TGTGCCAGCTCACCGATGGGGGTTGTGACGGGAGGGTACAATGAGCAGTTCTTC	CASSPMGVVTGGYNEQFF
TRBD1	.	TRBV19	TRBJ1-3	TGTGCCAGTAGTATGACAGGGGCGTTCGGAAACACCATATATTTT	CASSMTGAFGNTIYF
.	.	TRBV15	TRBJ1-5	TGTGCCACCAGCAGAATCTACAGAAATAGCAATCAGCCCCAGCATTTT	CATSRIYRNSNQPQHF
.	.	TRBV6-2/TRBV6-3	TRBJ2-1	TGTGCCAGCAGTAGTAGGAGACCACGAGAGAACAATGAGCAGTTCTTC	CASSSRRPRENNEQFF
.	.	TRBV5-4	TRBJ2-7	TGTGCCAGCAGCTCTCGGACTGGATCCTACGAGCAGTACTTC	CASSSRTGSYEQYF
.	once	TRBV27	TRBJ2-2	TGTGCCAGCAGTTTTTTAACCGGGGAGCTGTTTTTT	CASSFLTGELFF
.	.	TRBV7-3	TRBJ2-4	TGTGCCAGCAGCGATTATAGAGGCATTCAGTACTTC	CASSDYRGIQYF
.	.	TRBV27	TRBJ2-2	TGTGCCACCCAGGGGGGACTGAACACCGGGGAGCTGTTTTTT	CATQGGLNTGELFF
TRBD1	.	TRBV3-1/TRBV3-2	TRBJ1-2	TGTGCCAGCAGACAGACAGGGGCGGGTGGCTACACCTTC	CASRQTGAGGYTF
TRBD2	.	TRBV2	TRBJ2-7	TGTGCCAGCAGTTTGACTAGCGGCTCCTACGAGCAGTACTTC	CASSLTSGSYEQYF
TRBD2	.	TRBV9	TRBJ2-5	TGTGCCAGGGAGACTAGCGGGAGGCCTGTGCCAGAGACCCAGTACTTC	CARETSGRPVPETQYF
TRBD1	.	TRBV25-1	TRBJ2-7	TGTGCCAGCAGTGATGGCAGGGGGCTCGCCTCCTACGAGCAGTACTTC	CASSDGRGLASYEQYF
.	.	TRBV5-1	TRBJ1-1	TGCGCCAGCAGCTCAGACACCGCGGGGGGTACTGAAGCTTTCTTT	CASSSDTAGGTEAFF
.	once	TRBV7-9	TRBJ2-5	TGTGCCAGCAGCCCCCCCGTGACTCAAGAGACCCAGTACTTC	CASSPPVTQETQYF
.	once	TRBV7-2	TRBJ1-5	TGTGCCAGCAGCTTCTCCCCAGGGGTCCAGCCCCAGCATTTT	CASSFSPGVQPQHF
.	.	TRBV14	TRBJ2-3	TGTGCCAGCAGCCGCGGTTGGTCCGATACGCAGTATTTT	CASSRGWSDTQYF
TRBD1	.	TRBV5-6	TRBJ1-4	TGTGCCAGCAGCTTGGCGGACAGGGTTGATGAAAAACTGTTTTTT	CASSLADRVDEKLFF
TRBD1	.	TRBV27	TRBJ1-5	TGTGCCAGCAGTTTAAGGGGACAGCCAATAAATCAGCCCCAGCATTTT	CASSLRGQPINQPQHF
TRBD1	.	TRBV18	TRBJ1-1	TGTGCCAGCTCAGGGGGACAGAGGAACACTGAAGCTTTCTTT	CASSGGQRNTEAFF
TRBD1	.	TRBV3-1/TRBV3-2	TRBJ2-5	TGTGCCAGCAGCCCGGGACAGGGGGGCGAGACCCAGTACTTC	CASSPGQGGETQYF
TRBD1	once	TRBV15	TRBJ2-7	TGTGCCACCAGCAGAGTCGCGACAGGGGGAACGTACGAGCAGTACTTC	CATSRVATGGTYEQYF
TRBD2	.	TRBV5-1	TRBJ2-5	TGCGCCAGCAGCCCCGGGACTAGCGGGAGATCTAAGGAGACCCAGTACTTC	CASSPGTSGRSKETQYF
.	.	TRBV10-3	TRBJ2-5	TGTGCCATCAGTGCCCCTAGAACCCAAGAGACCCAGTACTTC	CAISAPRTQETQYF
TRBD2	.	TRBV29-1	TRBJ2-5	TGCAGCGTTGGTAGCGGGGCAGAGACCCAGTACTTC	CSVGSGAETQYF
TRBD1	once	TRBV28	TRBJ1-5	TGTGCCAGCAGTTTAAGGAGGGGGCGAGGCAATCAGCCCCAGCATTTT	CASSLRRGRGNQPQHF
.	.	TRBV2	TRBJ1-2	TGTGCCAGCAGTGAACTAGGGGTATACAGGGTGGTTGACTATGGCTACACCTTC	CASSELGVYRVVDYGYTF
TRBD1	.	TRBV27	TRBJ2-3	TGTGCCAGCAGTTACAGGGGGCCCACAGATACGCAGTATTTT	CASSYRGPTDTQYF
.	.	TRBV27	TRBJ2-1	TGTGCCAGCAGTTTATTGGTGAGCTCCTACAATGAGCAGTTCTTC	CASSLLVSSYNEQFF
TRBD1	.	TRBV12-3/TRBV12-4	TRBJ1-4	TGTGCCAGCAGTAGGGACAGTACAGAAAAACTGTTTTTT	CASSRDSTEKLFF
.	.	TRBV30	TRBJ1-2	TGTGCCTGGACCGAGGGCGAGAGCTATGGCTACACCTTC	CAWTEGESYGYTF
.	.	TRBV7-7	TRBJ1-1	TGTGCTAGCAGCTTCGCAGTGAACACTGAAGCTTTCTTT	CASSFAVNTEAFF
TRBD1	.	TRBV10-3	TRBJ2-3	TGTGCCATCAGTGAAGGGACAGCCCCGACGCAGTATTTT	CAISEGTAPTQYF
.	.	TRBV2	TRBJ1-2	TGTGCCAGCAGTGAAGGAGGCCGGGGTCTCCTCGGCTACACCTTC	CASSEGGRGLLGYTF
TRBD1	.	TRBV27	TRBJ1-6	TGTGCCAGCAGTTTCGCCCGCGGACAGGGTGGTAATTCACCCCTCCACTTT	CASSFARGQGGNSPLHF
.	once	TRBV6-5	TRBJ2-1	TGTGCCAGCAGTTGGACAGAGTACAATGAGCAGTTCTTC	CASSWTEYNEQFF
.	.	TRBV5-1	TRBJ2-6	TGCGCCAGCAATCGAGAGGGTGCCGGGGCCAACGTCCTGACTTTC	CASNREGAGANVLTF
.	.	TRBV2	TRBJ1-1	TGTGCCAGCTCGACTGACTCCACTGAAGCTTTCTTT	CASSTDSTEAFF
TRBD2	.	TRBV2	TRBJ2-7	TGTGCCAGCAGGAGGGAGGGCGAGCAGTACTTC	CASRREGEQYF
.	once	TRBV20-1	TRBJ2-7	TGCAGTGCTTCACAGGGTTACGAGCAGTACTTC	CSASQGYEQYF
TRBD1	.	TRBV28	TRBJ1-3	TGTGCCAGCAGTTTTTCTTGGGGCAGGGGGCTTGGTGGAAACACCATATATTTT	CASSFSWGRGLGGNTIYF
TRBD1	few	TRBV3-1/TRBV3-2	TRBJ1-6	TGTGCCACCGCGGTCGGGACAGGAGAATCACCCCTCCACTTT	CATAVGTGESPLHF
TRBD1	.	TRBV3-1/TRBV3-2	TRBJ2-7	TGTGCCAGCAGCCAAGTGGGACAGGGCTTCGTAGGGCAGTACTTC	CASSQVGQGFVGQYF
TRBD1	.	TRBV18	TRBJ2-7	TGTGCCAGCTCACCGTCCCATACAGGGGATAGGAACGAGCAGTACTTC	CASSPSHTGDRNEQYF
.	.	TRBV2	TRBJ2-2	TGTGCCAGCACTACGGGAACCTACACCGGGGAGCTGTTTTTT	CASTTGTYTGELFF
.	.	TRBV5-1	TRBJ2-7	TGCGCCAGCAGCTTAGGGGTACCCTACTCCTACGAGCAGTACTTC	CASSLGVPYSYEQYF
.	.	TRBV7-8	TRBJ1-6	TGTGCCAGCAGCTTACAGAATTCACCCCTCCACTTT	CASSLQNSPLHF
TRBD1	.	TRBV7-2	TRBJ1-5	TGTGCCAGCAGCTTAGTTAGTGGGTTCGGACAGGTAGGTCAGCCCCAGCATTTT	CASSLVSGFGQVGQPQHF
TRBD2	.	TRBV28	TRBJ2-1	TGTGCCAGCAGTTCTAACCCGGGACGGTCGACTAGCGGGAGGGCCAATGAGCAGTTCTTC	CASSSNPGRSTSGRANEQFF
.	once	TRBV30	TRBJ2-7	TGTGCCTGGAGTGTACGCGGCGAGCAGTACTTC	CAWSVRGEQYF
.	.	TRBV3-1/TRBV3-2	TRBJ1-6	TGTGCCAGCAGCCTCGGCGGCGGGGGTTCACCCCTCCACTTT	CASSLGGGGSPLHF
TRBD2	.	TRBV29-1	TRBJ2-3	TGCAGCGGGGCCCCGGGGGGGACAGATACGCAGTATTTT	CSGAPGGTDTQYF